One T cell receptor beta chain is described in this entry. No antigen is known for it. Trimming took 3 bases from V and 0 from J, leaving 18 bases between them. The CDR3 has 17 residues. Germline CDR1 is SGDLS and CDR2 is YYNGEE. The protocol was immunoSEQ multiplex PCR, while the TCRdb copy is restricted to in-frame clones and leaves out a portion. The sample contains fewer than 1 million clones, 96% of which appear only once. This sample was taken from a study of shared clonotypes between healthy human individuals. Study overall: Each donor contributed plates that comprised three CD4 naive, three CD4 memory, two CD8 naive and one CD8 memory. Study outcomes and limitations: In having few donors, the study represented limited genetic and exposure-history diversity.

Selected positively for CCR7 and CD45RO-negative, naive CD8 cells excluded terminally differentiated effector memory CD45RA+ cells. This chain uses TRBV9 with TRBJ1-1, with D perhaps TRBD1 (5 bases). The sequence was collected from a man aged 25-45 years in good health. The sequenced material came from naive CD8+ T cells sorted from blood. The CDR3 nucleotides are TGTGCCAGCAGCGACGAGCCGGGACCGAGTATGAACACTGAAGCTTTCTTT. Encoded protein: CASSDEPGPSMNTEAFF.